These 22 T cell receptor beta chains were sequenced from one sample in a study of cytomegalovirus exposure and HLA in healthy donors. The PCR contained 60 Vbeta and 13 Jbeta primers. This table comes from immunoSEQ multiplex PCR, and its TCRdb copy is limited to in-frame clones, with some not included. The data hold 150,000 to 200,000 clones, with 70% to 85% observed a single time. The sequenced material came from PBMCs. The receptors derive from a human donor in good health.

The V gene is TRBV11-2, the J gene TRBJ2-7; D uncertain. Trimming shortened V by 7 bases and J by 0 bases, and 7 bases separated the two germline ends. The CDR3 has 12 residues. Germline CDR1 SGHAT, CDR2 FQNNGV. DNA of the CDR3: TGTGCCAGCACCCTCGGCTCCTACGAGCAGTACTTC. Translation: CASTLGSYEQYF.

The rearrangement uses TRBV15 and TRBJ2-7; D is ambiguous. V was pared by 0 bases and J by 0 bases, with 6 bases between. This CDR3 contains 14 residues. The germline V gene has CDR1 LNHNV and CDR2 YYDKDF (reference sequence). CDR3 nucleotides: TGTGCCACCAGCAGAGATGACACCTCCTACGAGCAGTACTTC. This translates into CATSRDDTSYEQYF. Filled out from reference TRBV15 and TRBJ2-7, the complete variable domain reads DAMVIQNPRYQVTQFGKPVTLSCSQTLNHNVMYWYQQKSSQAPKLLFHYYDKDFNNEADTPDNFQSRRPNTSFCFLDIRSPGLGDTAMYLCATSRDDTSYEQYFGPGTRLTVT.

The chain carries TRBV5-4 and TRBJ1-4; 8 bases fit TRBD1. The CDR3 sequence is 13 residues long. The germline CDR1 and CDR2 sequences are SGHNT and YYREEE (reference sequence). J gave up 7 bases and V 6 bases, and 5 bases lay outside the gene matches. DNA for the CDR3: TGTGCCAGCACCAGGGGGCTGGGTGAAAAACTGTTTTTT. It yields the protein CASTRGLGEKLFF.

V gene TRBV18 combines with J gene TRBJ2-7; D possibly corresponds to TRBD1 (6 bases). The germline V gene encodes CDR1 KGHSH and CDR2 LQKENI. V was trimmed by 2 bases and J by 12 bases, leaving 20 bases between them. The length of the CDR3 is 14 residues. CDR3 residues: CASSPRGQGGLVYF. The CDR3, as DNA: TGTGCCAGCTCACCAAGAGGACAAGGGGGTCTTGTGTACTTC.

The rearrangement joins TRBV28 to TRBJ1-2, with D possibly being TRBD1 (5 bases). The germline V gene encodes CDR1 MDHEN and CDR2 SYDVKM. The CDR3 runs 13 residues. Between the trimmed V and J ends, which lost 7 bases and 4 bases, there was a span of 13 bases. CDR3 protein: CASTLGASYGYTF. The DNA for the CDR3 is TGTGCCAGCACCCTTGGGGCCAGCTATGGCTACACCTTC.

This clone was counted only a few times. The chain uses TRBV27 and TRBJ1-1; 12 bases are a match to TRBD1. This CDR3 is built from 15 residues. J lost 8 bases, V lost 6 bases, and 10 bases had no gene match. The germline CDR1 and CDR2 sequences are MNHEY and SMNVEV (reference sequence). The chain's CDR3 is CASRQGTGGTKEAFF. The CDR3 DNA sequence: TGTGCCAGCAGACAAGGGACAGGGGGCACTAAGGAAGCTTTCTTT.

This chain joins TRBV2 and TRBJ1-5; D gene unclear. Germline loops: CDR1 SNHLY, CDR2 FYNNEI. The length of the CDR3 is 14 residues. V lost 7 bases and J 0 bases, leaving 10 bases between the germline ends. CDR3 residues: CASNPFISNQPQHF. The CDR3 bases are TGTGCCAGCAATCCATTCATTAGCAATCAGCCCCAGCATTTT.

The chain is built from TRBV11-2 and TRBJ1-2; possible D gene TRBD1, 5 bases. Trimming stripped 0 bases from V and 4 bases from J, with 12 bases between. The CDR3 runs 15 residues. The germline CDR1 and CDR2 sequences are SGHAT and FQNNGV. The chain's CDR3 is CASSLDPGEGYGYTF. CDR3 DNA: TGTGCCAGCAGCTTAGACCCGGGGGAAGGCTATGGCTACACCTTC.

CDR3 region: CAWSVPPTGPNSPLHF. The DNA for the CDR3 is TGTGCCTGGAGTGTCCCCCCGACAGGCCCTAATTCACCCCTCCACTTT. The chain couples TRBV30 to TRBJ1-6, with D possibly being TRBD1 (6 bases). The V and J ends lost 0 bases and 6 bases respectively, with 15 bases between them. Germline V gene lookup returns CDR1 GTSNPN and CDR2 SVGIG (reference sequence). The CDR3 contains 16 residues.

This clone was seen only once. This rearrangement joins TRBV19 to TRBJ2-3; 8 bases are a match to TRBD1. V shed 7 bases and J 5 bases; nucleotides not matched to a gene: 17. From germline, CDR1 is LNHDA and CDR2 SQIVND (reference sequence). The CDR3 totals 17 residues. CDR3 sequence reads: CASTSGAATGEGDTQYF. The CDR3 DNA reads TGTGCCAGTACCTCGGGGGCCGCGACAGGGGAAGGAGATACGCAGTATTTT.

This clone has only one observation. V and J are TRBV5-1 and TRBJ2-7; D is perhaps TRBD2 (6 bases). The CDR3 runs 14 residues. The V end lost 4 bases, the J end lost 2 bases, and 13 bases lay between the germline ends. The germline V gene encodes CDR1 SGHRS and CDR2 YFSETQ. The CDR3 bases are TGCGCCAGCAGCGAGGGACTTACAACCTACGAGCAGTACTTC. Its translation is CASSEGLTTYEQYF.

The chain employs TRBV2 and TRBJ1-2; 8 nucleotides agree with TRBD1. Trimming at V came to 7 bases and at J to 7 bases, leaving 2 bases not matched to a gene. This CDR3 has 11 amino acids. Germline V gene data show CDR1 as SNHLY and CDR2 as FYNNEI. CDR3 protein: CASTRGRGYTF. The CDR3 nucleotides are TGTGCCAGCACCAGGGGGCGTGGCTACACCTTC.

The genes are TRBV7-9 and TRBJ2-7, with no clear D. The germline V gene encodes CDR1 SEHNR and CDR2 FQNEAQ (reference sequence). Trimming took off 1 base at V and 3 bases at J, with 10 bases between the two ends. The CDR3 extends over 14 amino acids. As DNA, the CDR3 is TGTGCCAGCAGCTTAGGTGTTTCACACTACGAGCAGTACTTC. It codes for CASSLGVSHYEQYF.

The chain has TRBV19 and TRBJ2-1; a weak D match, TRBD1 (5 bases). Germline V lookup: CDR1 LNHDA, CDR2 SQIVND (reference sequence). This CDR3 is built from 15 residues. V gave up 0 bases and J gave up 3 bases, with 9 bases separating them. CDR3 amino acids: CASSIEVQGYNEQFF. In DNA, the CDR3 is TGTGCCAGTAGTATAGAAGTCCAGGGCTACAATGAGCAGTTCTTC.

CDR3 protein: CASSLRQGATGELFF. The DNA for the CDR3 is TGCGCCAGCAGCCTCCGACAGGGGGCCACCGGGGAGCTGTTTTTT. The V gene is TRBV5-1, the J gene TRBJ2-2; 10 bases line up with TRBD1. Trimming removed 4 bases from V and 4 bases from J; junction bases left unmatched: 4. Germline V CDR1 and CDR2: SGHRS, YFSETQ. There are 15 residues in the CDR3.

The genes are TRBV19 and TRBJ1-5; 8 bases map to TRBD1. The CDR3 runs to 18 residues. With 4 bases clipped from V and 3 bases from J, the junction kept 14 bases outside the gene matches. CDR1 and CDR2 (germline): LNHDA, SQIVND (reference sequence). This CDR3 is CASSKPPGGTGLNQPQHF. The CDR3 bases are TGTGCCAGTAGTAAGCCCCCAGGTGGGACAGGCCTCAATCAGCCCCAGCATTTT.

This clone has just one count. J is TRBJ2-6 and V is TRBV25-1; possibly TRBD2 for D (6 bases). The germline V gene has CDR1 MGHDK and CDR2 SYGVNS. V lost 2 bases to trimming and J lost 6 bases, with 11 bases between them. CDR3 size: 15 residues. The CDR3, as DNA: TGTGCCAGCAGTGAAGGCGGGGATCTGGCCAACGTCCTGACTTTC. Amino acids: CASSEGGDLANVLTF.

CDR3 amino acids: CASSPADRATAEAFF. The DNA of the CDR3 is TGTGCCAGCTCACCTGCGGACAGGGCCACCGCTGAAGCTTTCTTT. This chain connects TRBV18 to TRBJ1-1; 8 nucleotides agree with TRBD1. The CDR3 loop spans 15 amino acids. V shed 3 bases, J shed 6 bases, and the junction held 9 bases outside the gene matches. Germline-derived CDR1 and CDR2 are KGHSH and LQKENI.

In its sample, this clone was seen once. This chain links TRBV4-1 with TRBJ2-5; TRBD2 matches at 8 bases. After removal of 1 base from V and 5 bases from J, the junction contained 6 bases not matched to a gene. The CDR3 totals 15 residues. Looked up from germline, CDR1 is MGHRA and CDR2 is YSYEKL. CDR3 nucleotides: TGCGCCAGCAGCCAAGCCTCGGGGGGGCGTGAGACCCAGTACTTC. This sequence encodes CASSQASGGRETQYF.

This clone was counted a few times. This chain connects TRBV30 to TRBJ1-4; perhaps TRBD1 as D (6 bases). Germline CDR1 GTSNPN, CDR2 SVGIG (reference sequence). Trimming pared 3 bases from V and 4 bases from J, leaving 12 bases between. CDR3 length equals 14 residues. The CDR3 sequence: CAWRSTGVNEKLFF. CDR3 sequence (DNA): TGTGCCTGGAGGTCGACAGGAGTTAATGAAAAACTGTTTTTT.

This clone was seen more than once but under ten times. V is TRBV15 and J is TRBJ1-1; perhaps TRBD1 as D (6 bases). V shed 6 bases and J shed 4 bases, with 24 bases lying between them. Germline values: CDR1 LNHNV, CDR2 YYDKDF (reference sequence). This CDR3 is 17 amino acids long. The chain's CDR3 is CATRQETGSWVATEAFF. Here the CDR3 DNA reads TGTGCCACCAGACAAGAGACAGGCTCCTGGGTGGCCACTGAAGCTTTCTTT.

About this clone itself: The identical CDR3 is also encoded by other nucleotide sequences in the sample. The chain couples TRBV7-9 to TRBJ1-2; TRBD1 aligns across 7 bases. Germline-derived CDR1 and CDR2 are SEHNR and FQNEAQ (reference sequence). The V segment lost 1 base and the J segment 3 bases; nucleotides outside the gene matches: 2. The CDR3 is 14 amino acids. CDR3 protein: CASSLDRGDYGYTF. As DNA, the CDR3 is TGTGCCAGCAGCTTAGACAGGGGTGACTATGGCTACACCTTC. Supplemented by reference TRBV7-9 and TRBJ1-2, the full variable domain reads DTGVSQNPRHKITKRGQNVTFRCDPISEHNRLYWYRQTLGQGPEFLTYFQNEAQLEKSRLLSDRFSAERPKGSFSTLEIQRTEQGDSAMYLCASSLDRGDYGYTFGSGTRLTVV.